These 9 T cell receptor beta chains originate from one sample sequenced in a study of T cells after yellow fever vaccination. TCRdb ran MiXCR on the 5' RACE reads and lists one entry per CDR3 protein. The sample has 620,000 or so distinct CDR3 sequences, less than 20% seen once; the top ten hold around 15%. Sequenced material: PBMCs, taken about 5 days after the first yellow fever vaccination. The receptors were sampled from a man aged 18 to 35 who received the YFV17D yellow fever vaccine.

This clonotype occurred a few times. The CDR3 here is CASSSEKSSGYSYEQYF. DNA for the CDR3: TGCGCCAGCAGCTCGGAAAAATCTAGCGGGTACTCCTACGAGCAGTACTTC. The rearrangement links TRBV5-1 to TRBJ2-7; 8 bases are a match to TRBD2. Germline V gene data show CDR1 as SGHRS and CDR2 as YFSETQ. CDR3 length: 17 residues. V was pared by 3 bases and J by 0 bases, with 11 bases of the junction left unmatched.

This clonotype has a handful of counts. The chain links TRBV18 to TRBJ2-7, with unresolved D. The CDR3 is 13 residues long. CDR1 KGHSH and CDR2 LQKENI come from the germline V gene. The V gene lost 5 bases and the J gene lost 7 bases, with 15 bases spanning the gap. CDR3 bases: TGTGCCAGCTCATTCGGGTTGGACGGAGAGCAGTACGTC. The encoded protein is CASSFGLDGEQYV.

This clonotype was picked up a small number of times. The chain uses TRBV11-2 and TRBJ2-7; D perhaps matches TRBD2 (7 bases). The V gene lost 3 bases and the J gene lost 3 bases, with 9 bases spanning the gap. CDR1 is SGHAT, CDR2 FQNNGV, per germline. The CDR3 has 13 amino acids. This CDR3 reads CASSLGGLYEQYV. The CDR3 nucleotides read TGTGCCAGCAGCTTGGGGGGGCTCTACGAGCAGTACGTC.

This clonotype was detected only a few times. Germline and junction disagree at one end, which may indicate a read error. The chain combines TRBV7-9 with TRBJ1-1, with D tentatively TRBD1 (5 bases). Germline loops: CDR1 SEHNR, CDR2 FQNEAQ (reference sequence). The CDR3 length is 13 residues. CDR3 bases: TGTGCCAGCAGCCTGGCGGGGCAGCAACCATTGGGATTT. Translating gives CASSLAGQQPLGF.

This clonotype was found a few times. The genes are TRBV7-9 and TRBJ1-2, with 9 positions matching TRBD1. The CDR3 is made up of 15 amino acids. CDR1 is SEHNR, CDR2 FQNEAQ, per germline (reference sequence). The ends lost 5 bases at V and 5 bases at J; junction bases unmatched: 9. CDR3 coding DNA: TGTGCCAGCAGCACCGGACAGGGGTGGAGATATGGCTACACCTTC. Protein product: CASSTGQGWRYGYTF.

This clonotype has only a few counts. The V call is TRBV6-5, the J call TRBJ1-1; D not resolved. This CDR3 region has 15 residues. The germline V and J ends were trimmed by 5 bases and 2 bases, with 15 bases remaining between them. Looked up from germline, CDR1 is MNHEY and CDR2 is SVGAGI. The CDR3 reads CASSDPRRSNTEAFF. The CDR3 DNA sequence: TGTGCCAGCAGTGACCCGAGAAGATCTAACACTGAAGCTTTCTTT.

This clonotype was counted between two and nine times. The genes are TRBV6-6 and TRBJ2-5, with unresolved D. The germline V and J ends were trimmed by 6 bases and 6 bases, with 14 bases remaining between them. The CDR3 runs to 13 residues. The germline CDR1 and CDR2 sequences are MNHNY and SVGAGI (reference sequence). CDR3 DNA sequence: TGTGCCAGCAGAGGTCTAGGGCAGCAGACCCAGTACTTC. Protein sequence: CASRGLGQQTQYF.

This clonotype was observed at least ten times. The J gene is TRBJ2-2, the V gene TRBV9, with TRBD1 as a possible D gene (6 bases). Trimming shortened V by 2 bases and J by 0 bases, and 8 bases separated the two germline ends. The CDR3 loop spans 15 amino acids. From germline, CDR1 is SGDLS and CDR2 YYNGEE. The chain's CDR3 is CASSVGGSNTGELFF. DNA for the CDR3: TGTGCCAGCAGCGTTGGGGGCTCGAACACCGGGGAGCTGTTTTTT.

CDR3 amino acids: CASTYLTSGTNEKLFF. CDR3 nucleotides: TGTGCCAGCACCTATCTAACATCGGGAACTAATGAAAAACTGTTTTTT. This chain connects TRBV6-1 to TRBJ1-4, with D unclear. Germline values: CDR1 MNHNS, CDR2 SASEGT. The CDR3 covers 16 residues. V gave up 7 bases and J gave up 1 base, with 16 bases separating them.